A selection of T cell receptor beta chains follows, all from one sample in a study of identical twins. TCRdb independently ran MiXCR on the 5' RACE reads; one entry per CDR3 protein. The repertoire holds about 900,000 distinct CDR3 sequences, with approximately 13% as singletons. The sample also formed part of further work on yellow fever vaccine responses in identical twins.

The sample was PBMCs. All receptors come from a woman aged 18-29 years in good health. Each CDR3 is given with its conserved first and last residue. D genes are given only for firm matches. Size tells how often a clone was seen (once, few, many) or the class of an expanded clone, and some rows leave it out.

cdr3_length d_call j_call v_call clone_size cdr3_aa cdr3_nt
13 . TRBJ2-2 TRBV6-1 . CASSEVGAGELFF TGTGCCAGCAGTGAAGTAGGGGCCGGGGAGCTGTTTTTT
15 TRBD2 TRBJ2-7 TRBV20-1 . CSARGDSGRAREQYF TGCAGTGCTAGAGGGGACAGCGGGAGGGCCCGGGAGCAGTACTTC
18 TRBD2 TRBJ2-7 TRBV9 many CASSVSGTSGPGSYEQYF TGTGCCAGCAGCGTTTCAGGGACTAGCGGGCCCGGATCCTACGAGCAGTACTTC
14 TRBD1 TRBJ1-4 TRBV5-6 few CASRRDRADEKLFF TGTGCCAGCAGAAGAGACAGGGCGGATGAAAAACTGTTTTTT
16 . TRBJ2-2 TRBV3-1 . CASSQRLQGGTGELFF TGTGCCAGCAGCCAACGTCTCCAGGGCGGCACCGGGGAGCTGTTTTTT
11 . TRBJ2-7 TRBV20-1 . CSAKDSYEQYF TGCAGTGCTAAGGATTCCTACGAGCAGTACTTC
14 . TRBJ2-3 TRBV7-9 . CASRRGAGTDTQYF TGTGCCAGCCGAAGAGGGGCAGGAACAGATACGCAGTATTTT
16 TRBD1 TRBJ2-3 TRBV6-5 few CASSYFGTGGSDTQYF TGTGCCAGCAGTTACTTCGGGACAGGGGGCTCAGATACGCAGTATTTT
13 TRBD1 TRBJ1-2 TRBV28 . CASRTGYTNGYTF TGTGCCAGCCGGACAGGGTATACAAATGGCTACACCTTC
13 TRBD2 TRBJ2-7 TRBV2 few CASLAGGPYEQYF TGTGCCAGTCTAGCGGGAGGGCCCTACGAGCAGTACTTC
14 TRBD1 TRBJ2-2 TRBV7-9 . CASTGTGTSGELFF TGTGCCAGTACCGGGACAGGGACATCCGGGGAGCTGTTTTTT
20 TRBD2 TRBJ2-2 TRBV11-2 . CASSLNLGLAGGQHTGELFF TGTGCCAGCAGCTTGAACCTCGGACTAGCGGGGGGGCAGCACACCGGGGAGCTGTTTTTT
15 . TRBJ2-3 TRBV5-1 many CASSLEAGNTDTQYF TGCGCCAGCAGCTTGGAGGCAGGGAACACAGATACGCAGTATTTT
13 . TRBJ1-2 TRBV28 few CASSLVTAGRYTF TGTGCCAGCAGTTTGGTGACGGCCGGACGGTACACCTTC
14 . TRBJ2-6 TRBV20-1 few CSAPREAGANVLTF TGCAGTGCTCCTAGGGAAGCTGGGGCCAACGTCCTGACTTTC
17 . TRBJ1-5 TRBV4-1 many CASSQDIGRAPRQPQHF TGCGCCAGCAGCCAAGATATCGGGAGGGCTCCACGTCAGCCCCAGCATTTT
16 . TRBJ2-7 TRBV7-3 . CASSPGPRSPTYEQYF TGTGCCAGCAGCCCCGGACCCCGCTCGCCTACCTACGAGCAGTACTTC
14 . TRBJ2-5 TRBV9 many CASSVGPGGETQYF TGTGCCAGCAGCGTTGGACCGGGCGGGGAGACCCAGTACTTC
14 . TRBJ2-1 TRBV14 few CASSQASRQGDRFF TGTGCCAGCAGCCAAGCGTCGCGGCAGGGAGATAGGTTCTTC
15 . TRBJ1-2 TRBV7-2 many CASSFSGVPFYGYTF TGTGCCAGCAGCTTCTCAGGGGTCCCCTTCTATGGCTACACCTTC
18 TRBD2 TRBJ2-3 TRBV4-2 few CASSQEVSGGALTDTQYF TGTGCCAGCAGCCAAGAAGTTAGCGGGGGGGCCCTCACAGATACGCAGTATTTT
17 . TRBJ2-2 TRBV5-6 . CASSSLGNNANTGELFF TGTGCCAGCAGCTCGCTCGGGAATAACGCGAACACCGGGGAGCTGTTTTTT
14 . TRBJ1-1 TRBV5-6 . CASSVGQGLNEAFF TGTGCCAGCAGCGTGGGACAAGGGCTTAATGAAGCTTTCTTT
15 TRBD1 TRBJ2-1 TRBV5-1 . CASSLVGQGANEQFF TGCGCCAGCAGCTTGGTGGGACAGGGCGCAAATGAGCAGTTCTTC
16 . TRBJ2-2 TRBV5-6 . CASSLGGLFNTGELFF TGTGCCAGCAGCTTGGGGGGGCTATTTAACACCGGGGAGCTGTTTTTT
15 . TRBJ1-5 TRBV2 . CASSEAVDSNQPQHF TGTGCCAGCAGTGAAGCTGTAGATAGCAATCAGCCCCAGCATTTT
16 . TRBJ2-1 TRBV7-9 few CASSQPTGSGRNEQFF TGTGCCAGCAGCCAGCCTACAGGGTCAGGACGCAATGAGCAGTTCTTC
13 . TRBJ2-1 TRBV11-2 . CASSVGLNNEQFF TGTGCCAGCAGCGTGGGACTCAACAATGAGCAGTTCTTC
11 . TRBJ2-1 TRBV6-1 . CASSVPGFKFF TGTGCCAGCAGTGTACCGGGCTTCAAGTTCTTC
16 TRBD2 TRBJ2-2 TRBV28 few CASSLRRGGFTGELFF TGTGCCAGCAGTTTACGACGGGGGGGATTCACCGGGGAGCTGTTTTTT
14 TRBD1 TRBJ1-1 TRBV12-3/TRBV12-4 few CASTPDRVGTEAFF TGTGCCAGCACCCCGGACAGGGTCGGCACTGAAGCTTTCTTT
12 TRBD1 TRBJ2-5 TRBV3-1 many CASSPRGETQYF TGTGCCAGCAGCCCCAGGGGGGAGACCCAGTACTTC
18 . TRBJ2-1 TRBV2 . CTSCLSPPPRPLYNEQFF TGTACCAGCTGTTTATCCCCGCCTCCGCGCCCCCTCTACAATGAGCAGTTCTTC
16 TRBD2 TRBJ2-2 TRBV2 . CASGLAGGLGTGELFF TGTGCCAGCGGTCTAGCGGGGGGGCTAGGCACCGGGGAGCTGTTTTTT
15 . TRBJ2-1 TRBV3-1 . CATTQDLPSRGTTKF TGTGCCACCACCCAAGATCTTCCCTCCCGTGGGACAACGAAATTC
15 TRBD2 TRBJ2-3 TRBV20-1 . CSARASGGSVDTQYF TGCAGTGCTAGAGCTAGCGGGGGGAGCGTGGATACGCAGTATTTT